This T cell receptor beta chain derives from a study of T-cell memory formation after mild COVID-19. Study-wide results and limits: Largely, contracting CD4+ clones fell within CM and EM, and contracting CD8+ clones within EMRA.

TCRdb called the 5' RACE reads again in MiXCR, with one record for every CDR3 protein. The sample consists of over 400,000 distinct CDR3 sequences, less than 25% of them appearing once. Trimming cost V 7 bases and J 2 bases; bases outside gene matches: 7. The V gene's germline CDR1 is MNHEY and CDR2 SVGEGT. The CDR3 length is 14 residues. This clonotype has a single count. Its antigen is unknown. Sequencing was performed on PBMCs or a T cell subset sorted from them (not recorded which). The V gene is TRBV6-2 or TRBV6-3, the J gene TRBJ2-7; 8 bases map to TRBD2. This TCR was sampled from an adult woman who had mild COVID-19 (a few samples of this study predate the infection). Cell type and time point are not known. The CDR3 loop is CASKAGAPTYEQYF. The CDR3 bases are TGTGCCAGCAAAGCGGGGGCCCCCACCTACGAGCAGTACTTC.